This record covers a single T cell receptor beta chain. Its antigen is not identified. The data were obtained in a study of T-cell memory formation after mild COVID-19. The CDR3 extends over 20 amino acids. After removal of 2 bases from V and 2 bases from J, the junction contained 15 bases not matched to a gene. MiXCR was run by TCRdb on the 5' RACE reads, yielding one entry per CDR3 protein. The sample has about 250,000 distinct CDR3 sequences, approximately 15% seen once. Study-wide findings and caveats: Cross-reactive memory seemingly joined, as some responding clones were found in pre-infection memory.

The rearrangement links TRBV23-1 to TRBJ2-2; 9 positions match TRBD2. Being an ORF, TRBV23-1 has a function that is uncertain. This clonotype was obtained from an adult woman who had mild COVID-19 (a few samples of this study predate the infection). Cell type and time point are not known. The specimen sequenced was PBMCs or a T cell subset sorted from them (not recorded which). In nucleotides, the CDR3 is TGCGCCAGCAGTCAACGAGGAGGGACTAGCCCCGAGGGAAACACCGGGGAGCTGTTTTTT. Amino acids: CASSQRGGTSPEGNTGELFF.